A selection of T cell receptor beta chains follows, all from one sample in a study of prognosis after radiotherapy for stage I lung cancer. TCRdb recomputed calls from the multiplex PCR reads with MiXCR, one row per CDR3 protein. The sample includes 38,000 or so distinct CDR3 sequences, around 22% of them seen just once. The material was PBMCs, obtained before or after stereotactic body radiation therapy (not recorded which). All receptors come from a donor over 45 with non-small cell lung cancer. CDR3s include the opening cysteine and the closing phenylalanine or tryptophan. A D gene is named only where the DNA matches it firmly. The size entry is marked missing in some rows and otherwise reads once, few, many or a size class.

D gene | clone size | J gene | V gene | CDR3 protein | CDR3 DNA
NA | many | TRBJ1-1 | TRBV3-1 | CASSPQGFGEAFF | TGTGCCAGCAGCCCACAGGGTTTTGGTGAAGCTTTCTTT
NA | many | TRBJ2-1 | TRBV6-1 | CASRDQQISYNEQFF | TGTGCCAGCAGGGACCAACAGATCTCCTACAATGAGCAGTTCTTC
NA | many | TRBJ1-1 | TRBV20-1 | CSARATTWGTEAFF | TGCAGTGCTAGAGCTACTACCTGGGGCACTGAAGCTTTCTTT
TRBD1 | many | TRBJ2-1 | TRBV5-1 | CASSYTGGGDEQFF | TGCGCCAGCAGCTATACAGGGGGCGGCGATGAGCAGTTCTTC
NA | many | TRBJ2-4 | TRBV6-2/TRBV6-3 | CASSSPVAKNIQYF | TGTGCCAGCAGTTCCCCGGTAGCCAAAAACATTCAGTACTTC
TRBD2 | medium-sized | TRBJ2-1 | TRBV6-1 | CASSVLAGSYNEQFF | TGTGCCAGCAGTGTTCTAGCGGGTTCCTACAATGAGCAGTTCTTC
NA | many | TRBJ2-5 | TRBV24-1 | CATSDSGGAETQYF | TGTGCCACCAGTGATTCAGGGGGGGCAGAGACCCAGTACTTC
NA | NA | TRBJ2-7 | TRBV9 | CASSVGGSASYEQYF | TGTGCCAGTAGCGTAGGTGGGTCTGCGTCCTACGAGCAGTACTTC
NA | many | TRBJ2-7 | TRBV28 | CASSLVQGSYEQYF | TGTGCCAGCAGTTTAGTACAAGGATCCTACGAGCAGTACTTC
NA | large | TRBJ2-3 | TRBV2 | CASSVRMNTDTQYF | TGTGCCAGCAGCGTCCGTATGAACACAGATACGCAGTATTTT
NA | many | TRBJ2-1 | TRBV6-1 | CASSQNRGPSYNEQFF | TGTGCCAGCTCCCAGAACCGGGGCCCCTCCTACAATGAGCAGTTCTTC
NA | many | TRBJ2-4 | TRBV5-8 | CASSLSGAKNIQYF | TGTGCCAGCAGCTTGTCGGGGGCCAAAAACATTCAGTACTTC
TRBD1 | many | TRBJ1-1 | TRBV20-1 | CSASPGTGPTEAFF | TGCAGTGCTAGTCCCGGGACAGGGCCCACTGAAGCTTTCTTT
NA | many | TRBJ1-5 | TRBV4-1 | CASSSDSYSNQPQHF | TGCGCCAGCAGCAGTGACAGTTATAGCAATCAGCCCCAGCATTTT
TRBD2 | many | TRBJ2-2 | TRBV29-1 | CSATRLAGGYTGELFF | TGCAGCGCAACCCGACTAGCGGGAGGATACACCGGGGAGCTGTTTTTT
NA | NA | TRBJ1-2 | TRBV5-1 | CASSLAGEVVGYGYTF | TGCGCCAGCAGCTTGGCCGGGGAGGTAGTAGGCTATGGCTACACCTTC
NA | many | TRBJ2-4 | TRBV20-1 | CSARGTPGAKNIQYF | TGCAGTGCTAGGGGGACACCTGGGGCCAAAAACATTCAGTACTTC
NA | many | TRBJ1-6 | TRBV7-8 | CASSPTAGISPLHF | TGTGCCAGCAGCCCCACGGCAGGGATTTCACCCCTCCACTTT
NA | NA | TRBJ1-2 | TRBV28 | CASSYQGVGYGYTF | TGTGCCAGCAGTTACCAGGGTGTTGGCTATGGCTACACATTC
TRBD1 | many | TRBJ2-7 | TRBV28 | CASSSLGTGVEQYF | TGTGCCAGCAGTTCTCTCGGGACAGGGGTCGAGCAGTACTTC
NA | many | TRBJ1-2 | TRBV30 | CAWSVTEVKGTF | TGTGCCTGGAGTGTAACGGAAGTCAAGGGCACCTTC
NA | many | TRBJ2-7 | TRBV11-1 | CASSLTRGLTYEQYF | TGTGCCAGCAGCTTAACTCGGGGTCTCACCTACGAGCAGTACTTC
TRBD1 | many | TRBJ1-6 | TRBV5-1 | CASSPGGSYNSPLHF | TGCGCCAGCAGCCCAGGGGGCTCCTATAATTCACCCCTCCACTTT
TRBD1 | NA | TRBJ2-3 | TRBV6-5 | CASSSPGTGDTDTQYF | TGTGCCAGCAGTTCACCCGGGACAGGGGACACAGATACGCAGTATTTT
NA | NA | TRBJ2-7 | TRBV19 | CASNDRLGEQYF | TGTGCCAGTAACGACAGGCTCGGCGAGCAGTACTTC
NA | many | TRBJ2-1 | TRBV11-2 | CASSWKGVYNEQFF | TGTGCCAGCAGCTGGAAAGGGGTATACAATGAGCAGTTCTTC
NA | many | TRBJ2-7 | TRBV20-1 | CSAGWTLSGEQYF | TGCAGTGCTGGATGGACACTCTCCGGTGAGCAGTACTTC
NA | many | TRBJ2-7 | TRBV6-1 | CASTLTGYEQYF | TGTGCCAGCACCCTGACAGGCTACGAGCAGTACTTC
NA | many | TRBJ1-2 | TRBV2 | CASSPRSYGYTF | TGTGCCAGCAGCCCGAGAAGCTATGGCTACACCTTC
TRBD2 | many | TRBJ2-7 | TRBV5-1 | CASTRTSGSYEQYF | TGCGCCAGCACCCGGACTAGCGGGAGCTACGAGCAGTACTTC
NA | many | TRBJ1-1 | TRBV30 | CAWSVSAEAFF | TGTGCCTGGAGTGTCTCCGCTGAAGCTTTCTTT
NA | many | TRBJ1-5 | TRBV6-2/TRBV6-3 | CATRENSNQPQHF | TGTGCCACCCGGGAAAATAGCAATCAGCCCCAGCATTTT
NA | many | TRBJ2-3 | TRBV7-9 | CASSLMQSTDTQYF | TGTGCCAGCAGCTTAATGCAGAGCACAGATACGCAGTATTTT
TRBD2 | many | TRBJ2-1 | TRBV7-9 | CASSLGLAGTREQFF | TGTGCCAGCAGCCTTGGACTAGCGGGGACCCGTGAGCAGTTCTTC
NA | many | TRBJ2-3 | TRBV6-2/TRBV6-3 | CASSPPGAGEADTQYF | TGTGCCAGCAGTCCCCCGGGGGCGGGAGAGGCAGATACGCAGTATTTT
NA | many | TRBJ1-4 | TRBV30 | CAWSVSDLWEKLFF | TGTGCCTGGAGTGTTTCGGATCTTTGGGAAAAACTGTTTTTT
NA | NA | TRBJ2-5 | TRBV28 | CASSLIGSGLRETQYF | TGTGCCAGCAGCCTCATAGGATCGGGGTTAAGAGAGACCCAGTACTTC
NA | many | TRBJ1-1 | TRBV11-2 | CASSLGVNRDIGTEAFF | TGTGCCAGCAGCTTAGGCGTAAACCGGGACATCGGCACTGAAGCTTTCTTT
TRBD2 | many | TRBJ2-5 | TRBV7-9 | CASSLGSSGGFETQYF | TGTGCCAGCAGCTTAGGGTCTAGCGGGGGGTTCGAGACCCAGTACTTC
NA | many | TRBJ1-4 | TRBV4-2 | CASSQEYQDEKLFF | TGTGCCAGCAGCCAAGAGTATCAAGACGAAAAACTGTTTTTT
TRBD1 | many | TRBJ1-1 | TRBV20-1 | CSAPNRGGTVTMSEAFF | TGCAGTGCCCCTAATCGGGGGGGGACAGTTACTATGTCGGAGGCTTTCTTT
TRBD1 | NA | TRBJ2-7 | TRBV20-1 | CSAGGGTGATSGYEQYF | TGCAGTGCTGGGGGGGGGACAGGGGCCACCTCGGGTTACGAGCAGTACTTC
NA | many | TRBJ1-1 | TRBV19 | CASIGPRQVGGVRTEAFF | TGTGCCAGTATCGGCCCACGACAGGTGGGGGGGGTGAGGACTGAAGCTTTCTTT
NA | NA | TRBJ2-1 | TRBV28 | CASSLGGQFYNEQFF | TGTGCCAGCAGTTTAGGTGGTCAGTTCTACAATGAGCAGTTCTTC
NA | many | TRBJ1-6 | TRBV20-1 | CSARDQVGGGNSPLHF | TGCAGTGCTAGAGATCAAGTGGGGGGCGGGAATTCACCCCTCCACTTT
NA | many | TRBJ1-2 | TRBV20-1 | CSARDLLQTVNYGYTF | TGCAGTGCTAGAGATCTTTTACAGACAGTTAACTATGGCTACACCTTC
TRBD2 | many | TRBJ2-3 | TRBV29-1 | CSVGYSGRTTDTQYF | TGCAGCGTGGGATATAGCGGGAGGACCACAGATACGCAGTATTTT
NA | many | TRBJ1-4 | TRBV19 | CASSIRRASNEKLFF | TGTGCCAGTAGTATTCGTCGGGCCTCCAATGAAAAACTGTTTTTT
TRBD2 | NA | TRBJ2-4 | TRBV18 | CAISPRLAAEPQGGIQYF | TGTGCCATCTCACCTAGACTAGCGGCGGAGCCCCAGGGAGGCATTCAGTACTTC
NA | many | TRBJ2-2 | TRBV2 | CASSLEGGRTGELFF | TGTGCCAGCAGCCTGGAGGGGGGCCGCACCGGGGAGCTGTTTTTT